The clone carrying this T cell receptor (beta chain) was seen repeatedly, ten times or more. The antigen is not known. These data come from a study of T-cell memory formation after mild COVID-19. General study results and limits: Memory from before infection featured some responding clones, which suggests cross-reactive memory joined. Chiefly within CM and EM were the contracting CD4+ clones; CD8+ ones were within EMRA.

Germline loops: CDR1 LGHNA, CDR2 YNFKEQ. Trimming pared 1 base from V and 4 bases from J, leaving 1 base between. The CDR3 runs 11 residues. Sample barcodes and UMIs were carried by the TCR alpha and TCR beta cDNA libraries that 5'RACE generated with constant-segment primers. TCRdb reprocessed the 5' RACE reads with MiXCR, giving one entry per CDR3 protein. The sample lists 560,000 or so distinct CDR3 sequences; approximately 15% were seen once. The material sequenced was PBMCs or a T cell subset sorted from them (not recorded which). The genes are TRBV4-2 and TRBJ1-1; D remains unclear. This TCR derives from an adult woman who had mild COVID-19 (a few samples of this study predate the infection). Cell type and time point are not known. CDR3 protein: CASSQATEAFF. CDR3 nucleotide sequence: TGTGCCAGCAGCCAAGCCACTGAAGCTTTCTTT.